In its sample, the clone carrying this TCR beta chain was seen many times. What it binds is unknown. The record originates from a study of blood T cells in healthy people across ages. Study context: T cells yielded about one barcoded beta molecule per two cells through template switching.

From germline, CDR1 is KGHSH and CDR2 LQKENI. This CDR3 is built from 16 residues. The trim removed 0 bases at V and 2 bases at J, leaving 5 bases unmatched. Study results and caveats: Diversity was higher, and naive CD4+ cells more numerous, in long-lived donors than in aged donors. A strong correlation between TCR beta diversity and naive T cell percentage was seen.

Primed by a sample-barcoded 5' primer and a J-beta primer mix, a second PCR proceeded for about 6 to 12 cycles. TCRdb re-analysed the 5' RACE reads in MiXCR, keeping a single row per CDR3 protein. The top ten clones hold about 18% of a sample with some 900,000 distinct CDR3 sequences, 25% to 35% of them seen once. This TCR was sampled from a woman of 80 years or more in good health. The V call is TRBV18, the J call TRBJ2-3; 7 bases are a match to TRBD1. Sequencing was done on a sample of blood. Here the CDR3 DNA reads TGTGCCAGCTCACCACCGAACAGGGGCCCCACAGATACGCAGTATTTT. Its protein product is CASSPPNRGPTDTQYF.